These 22 T cell receptor beta chains originate from one sample sequenced in a study of regulatory T cells in long-lasting Graves disease. According to the study, TCR beta libraries were built with iRepertoire HTBI primers and CDR3-region Arm-PCR. TCRdb processed the multiplex PCR reads anew with MiXCR; each CDR3 protein has one entry. The sample contains 550,000 to 700,000 distinct CDR3 sequences, around 15% of which appear only once. The time point was: newly diagnosed GD, antithyroid drugs for less than 3 months. The TCR library was prepared using RNA isolated from PBMCs. These records were also assigned to another study, of T cells in Graves' hyperthyroidism and ophthalmopathy.

Sequences were derived from peripheral blood mononuclear cells (PBMCs), sampled at new diagnosis, from a patient treated with antithyroid drugs. Receptor source: a man aged 18 to 35 with Graves disease.

This clonotype was found a few times. The chain carries TRBV28 and TRBJ1-2; no clear D. The CDR3 consists of 10 residues. V gave up 4 bases and J gave up 6 bases, with 3 bases separating them. CDR1 and CDR2 (germline): MDHEN, SYDVKM. The CDR3 bases are TGTGCCAGCAGTTATGATGGCTACACCTTC. It encodes CASSYDGYTF.

Only a few counts were recorded for this clonotype. The chain links TRBV3-1 to TRBJ2-7; 10 bases fit TRBD1. Germline V gene lookup returns CDR1 LGHDT and CDR2 YNNKEL (reference sequence). The CDR3 is 15 amino acids. V trimming: 3 bases; J trimming: 6 bases; junction bases outside the gene matches: 8. CDR3 coding DNA: TGTGCCAGCAGCCACGATCCGACAGGGGGCGCCGAGCAGTACTTC. Protein product: CASSHDPTGGAEQYF.

In its sample, this clonotype was seen a few times. The chain uses TRBV20-1 and TRBJ1-1; D is unresolved. V gave up 3 bases and J gave up 1 base, with 9 bases separating them. This CDR3 has 13 residues. CDR1 is DFQATT and CDR2 is SNEGSKA in the germline V gene (reference sequence). The CDR3 spells CSASKGSNTEAFF. DNA of the CDR3: TGCAGTGCTAGTAAAGGGTCGAACACTGAAGCTTTCTTT.

This clonotype was counted many times. V is TRBV20-1 and J is TRBJ1-5; no reliable D call. CDR1 is DFQATT, CDR2 SNEGSKA, per germline (reference sequence). The V gene lost 1 base and the J gene lost 3 bases, with 13 bases spanning the gap. The CDR3 contains 15 residues. The CDR3 here is CSARAKGRANQPQHF. The CDR3 nucleotides read TGCAGTGCTAGAGCGAAAGGGCGGGCCAATCAGCCCCAGCATTTT.

The genes are TRBV12-5 and TRBJ2-5, with D perhaps given as TRBD1 or TRBD2 (6 bases each). V lost 3 bases and J lost 4, with 9 bases in between. Germline V gene lookup returns CDR1 LGHNT and CDR2 FRNRAP. The CDR3 sequence is 13 residues long. CDR3 nucleotide sequence: TGTGCTAGTGGTTTAGGGGGGACAGAGACCCAGTACTTC. Protein product: CASGLGGTETQYF.

In this sample, this clonotype turned up many times. The chain recombines TRBV12-3 or TRBV12-4 with TRBJ2-7; 10 nucleotides align to TRBD1. After removal of 5 bases from V and 3 bases from J, the junction contained 7 bases not matched to a gene. CDR3 length: 15 residues. The CDR3 coding sequence is TGTGCCAGCAGTCGGCCCGGGACAGGGGTCTACGAGCAGTACTTC. This codes for CASSRPGTGVYEQYF.

V is TRBV6-2 or TRBV6-3 and J is TRBJ2-3; tentatively, D is TRBD1 (5 bases). Germline assignment: CDR1 MNHEY and CDR2 SVGEGT. This CDR3 is built from 16 residues. Trimming took 6 bases from V and 6 from J, leaving 22 bases between them. In nucleotides, the CDR3 is TGTGCCAGCAGCGTAGGACACCGAATGTTGTCCGATACGCAGTATTTT. Its translation is CASSVGHRMLSDTQYF.

This chain joins TRBV14 and TRBJ1-1, with unresolved D. The ends were cut back, 2 bases at V and 3 bases at J, with 7 bases in the middle. CDR3 length: 13 amino acids. Germline CDR1 is SGHDN and CDR2 is FVKESK. The CDR3 reads CASSQSGYTEAFF. CDR3 coding DNA: TGTGCCAGCAGCCAAAGCGGGTACACTGAAGCTTTCTTT.

This clonotype has a handful of counts. This sequence joins TRBV4-1 and TRBJ2-3; D remains unclear. The CDR3 has 15 residues. Germline V gene sequence: CDR1 MGHRA, CDR2 YSYEKL. V lost 0 bases and J 2 bases, leaving 9 bases between the germline ends. As DNA, the CDR3 is TGCGCCAGCAGCCAAGATCCCCTGCCCACAGATACGCAGTATTTT. Translating it yields CASSQDPLPTDTQYF.

This clonotype has a count of ten or more. V and J are TRBV12-3 or TRBV12-4 and TRBJ2-3; TRBD2 might be the D (6 bases). The germline V and J ends were trimmed by 3 bases and 6 bases, with 13 bases remaining between them. This CDR3 spans 14 amino acids. CDR3 residues: CASSFSGSGDTQYF. In nucleotides, the CDR3 is TGTGCCAGCAGTTTTAGTGGGAGCGGGGATACGCAGTATTTT.

This clonotype has only one observation. The V gene is TRBV30, the J gene TRBJ2-7, with D possibly matching TRBD1 (6 bases). This CDR3 comprises 13 residues. Per germline, CDR1 GTSNPN and CDR2 SVGIG (reference sequence). Trimming stripped 5 bases from V and 4 bases from J, with 15 bases between. CDR3 sequence: CAWSRDTQYEQYF. CDR3 bases: TGTGCCTGGTCCAGGGACACCCAATACGAGCAGTACTTC.

This clonotype was counted at least ten times. The V gene is TRBV28, the J gene TRBJ1-2, with D uncertain. Germline CDR1 and CDR2: MDHEN and SYDVKM. There are 12 residues in the CDR3. V was shortened by 4 bases and J by 2 bases, with 5 bases between the two germline ends. The CDR3 spells CASSSHNYGYTF. Here the CDR3 DNA reads TGTGCCAGCAGTTCTCACAACTATGGCTACACCTTC.

This clonotype has at least ten counts. The V and J genes are TRBV30 and TRBJ1-2; D not certain. The CDR3 loop spans 13 amino acids. Germline lookup yields CDR1 GTSNPN and CDR2 SVGIG (reference sequence). The V end was cut by 0 bases, the J end by 3 bases, with 8 bases between. CDR3 coding DNA: TGTGCCTGGAGTGTTGACAACTACTATGGCTACACCTTC. Its translation: CAWSVDNYYGYTF.

The sample holds a few counts of this clonotype. The genes are TRBV24-1 and TRBJ2-1; 11 bases are a match to TRBD2. The CDR3 extends over 16 amino acids. Germline CDR1 is KGHDR and CDR2 is SFDVKD. The ends lost 4 bases at V and 12 bases at J; junction bases unmatched: 13. As DNA, the CDR3 is TGTGCCACCAGTGACCTGACTAGCGGGAACCCAGCTTTGCAGTTCTTC. Translation: CATSDLTSGNPALQFF.

This clonotype was seen repeatedly, ten times or more. This chain's CDR3 is CASSQPQGGIQETQYF. The DNA for the CDR3 is TGTGCCAGCAGTCAACCTCAGGGTGGAATCCAAGAGACCCAGTACTTC. V usage is TRBV6-1 and J usage is TRBJ2-5; maybe TRBD1 (5 bases). V was clipped by 5 bases and J by 1 base, with 17 bases between them. The CDR3 loop spans 16 amino acids. Germline V gene data show CDR1 as MNHNS and CDR2 as SASEGT.

Only a few counts were recorded for this clonotype. V and J are TRBV19 and TRBJ2-1; 8 nucleotides match TRBD1. Per germline, CDR1 LNHDA and CDR2 SQIVND (reference sequence). Trimming took 0 bases from V and 7 from J; bases not matched to a gene: 14. The CDR3 length is 18 residues. CDR3: CASSIDLWRQGQGNEQFF. The CDR3 nucleotides are TGTGCCAGTAGTATAGATCTATGGCGACAGGGGCAAGGAAATGAGCAGTTCTTC.

The genes are TRBV28 and TRBJ2-1; 11 nucleotides line up with TRBD2. Per the germline V gene, CDR1 is MDHEN and CDR2 is SYDVKM. Trimming at V came to 5 bases and at J to 3 bases, leaving 6 bases not matched to a gene. The CDR3 length is 16 residues. DNA for the CDR3: TGTGCCAGCAGTCCCCGGACTAGCGGGTACTACAATGAGCAGTTCTTC. Translating gives CASSPRTSGYYNEQFF.

V usage is TRBV7-8 and J usage is TRBJ2-2; D is perhaps TRBD1 (5 bases). Trimming removed 5 bases at V and 4 bases at J, with 14 bases between. This CDR3 comprises 15 residues. The germline CDR1 and CDR2 sequences are SGHVS and FQNEAQ. CDR3 bases: TGTGCCAGCAGCCCCTTCCAGGGTACCACCGGGGAGCTGTTTTTT. This translates into CASSPFQGTTGELFF.

The genes are TRBV5-6 and TRBJ1-3; D remains unclear. Germline CDR1 reads SGHDT; CDR2 reads YYEEEE. V was pared by 2 bases and J by 4 bases, with 7 bases between. This CDR3 region has 13 residues. The DNA for the CDR3 is TGTGCCAGCAGCTTTTTATCAGGAAACACCATATATTTT. Its protein is CASSFLSGNTIYF.

This clonotype was detected a few times. This chain joins TRBV20-1 and TRBJ2-3; no reliable D call. Trimming pared 3 bases from V and 6 bases from J, leaving 19 bases between. Looked up from germline, CDR1 is DFQATT and CDR2 is SNEGSKA (reference sequence). CDR3 size: 15 residues. CDR3 sequence: CSASLAGPKADTQYF. The CDR3 bases are TGCAGTGCTAGTTTGGCCGGCCCGAAGGCGGATACGCAGTATTTT.

This clonotype was detected a few times. The chain carries TRBV30 and TRBJ2-6; D gene ambiguous. The CDR3 totals 13 residues. Trimming stripped 0 bases from V and 2 bases from J, with 2 bases between. The V gene's germline CDR1 is GTSNPN and CDR2 SVGIG (reference sequence). The CDR3, as DNA: TGTGCCTGGAGTGTAGCTGGGGCCAACGTCCTGACTTTC. Translated: CAWSVAGANVLTF.

This clonotype has at least ten counts. V gene TRBV27 combines with J gene TRBJ2-5; 8 positions match TRBD2. Germline trimming cut 1 base from V and 4 bases from J; bases unmatched to any gene: 8. Germline CDR1 and CDR2: MNHEY and SMNVEV (reference sequence). This CDR3 has 16 residues. CDR3 DNA sequence: TGTGCCAGCAGTTTATTTGCGGGGGGACCTGTAGAGACCCAGTACTTC. It encodes CASSLFAGGPVETQYF.